This is a list of T cell receptor beta chains from one sample in a study of blood T cell repertoires in COVID-19. Libraries were prepared by immunoSEQ multiplex PCR; TCRdb keeps only in-frame clonotypes and omits some of them. The sample contains roughly 59,000 clones, around 79% of which appear only once. Specimen: peripheral blood. The receptors shown here come from a human donor in a cohort sampled during active COVID-19. Both conserved end residues are part of each CDR3. D genes are given only for firm matches. Rows give clone size only sometimes, using once, few, many, or a class for an expanded clone.

V: TRBV7-9; D: TRBD2; J: TRBJ2-3; size: .; CDR3: CASSLEASGVTDTQYF; DNA: TGTGCCAGCAGCTTAGAGGCTAGCGGGGTCACAGATACGCAGTATTTT
V: TRBV29-1; D: .; J: TRBJ1-3; size: few; CDR3: CSVIQGQGNTIYF; DNA: TGCAGCGTTATCCAGGGTCAAGGAAACACCATATATTTT
V: TRBV28; D: .; J: TRBJ2-1; size: .; CDR3: CASSLIRGRAYNEQFF; DNA: TGTGCCAGCAGTTTGATACGGGGTCGCGCCTACAATGAGCAGTTCTTC
V: TRBV5-4; D: .; J: TRBJ2-7; size: .; CDR3: CASSPTPSYEQYF; DNA: TGTGCCAGCAGCCCGACTCCTTCCTACGAGCAGTACTTC
V: TRBV19; D: .; J: TRBJ1-5; size: .; CDR3: CASRAGIGQGVSQPQHF; DNA: TGTGCCAGTAGGGCGGGGATAGGCCAGGGTGTCAGTCAGCCCCAGCATTTT
V: TRBV5-6; D: TRBD2; J: TRBJ2-1; size: .; CDR3: CASSLGTGTKQFF; DNA: TGTGCCAGCAGCTTGGGGACCGGGACTAAGCAGTTCTTC
V: TRBV7-9; D: TRBD2; J: TRBJ2-1; size: once; CDR3: CASSPSLAGGYNEQFF; DNA: TGTGCCAGCAGCCCCAGTCTAGCGGGAGGCTACAATGAGCAGTTCTTC
V: TRBV7-9; D: TRBD1; J: TRBJ2-2; size: .; CDR3: CASSFPGGNGELFF; DNA: TGTGCCAGCAGCTTCCCAGGGGGCAATGGGGAGCTGTTTTTT
V: TRBV30; D: .; J: TRBJ1-4; size: .; CDR3: CAWSVLKEKLFF; DNA: TGTGCCTGGAGTGTGCTAAAAGAAAAACTGTTTTTT
V: TRBV24-1; D: .; J: TRBJ2-6; size: .; CDR3: CATSDLQDSSGANVLTF; DNA: TGTGCCACCAGTGATTTGCAGGACAGTTCCGGGGCCAACGTCCTGACTTTC
V: TRBV14; D: .; J: TRBJ1-1; size: .; CDR3: CASNGGGTEAFF; DNA: TGTGCCAGCAACGGAGGCGGCACTGAAGCTTTCTTT
V: TRBV7-9; D: TRBD2; J: TRBJ2-5; size: .; CDR3: CASSLSGETQYF; DNA: TGTGCCAGCAGCCTTAGCGGGGAGACCCAGTACTTC
V: TRBV11-2; D: .; J: TRBJ2-1; size: .; CDR3: CASSTNRPGQFF; DNA: TGTGCCAGCAGCACCAACCGTCCGGGGCAGTTCTTC
V: TRBV28; D: .; J: TRBJ2-7; size: .; CDR3: CASTLTHLGGSSYEQYF; DNA: TGTGCCAGCACCTTGACTCACCTCGGGGGTAGCTCCTACGAGCAGTACTTC
V: TRBV19; D: .; J: TRBJ2-2; size: .; CDR3: CASSRRGQTPNTGELFF; DNA: TGTGCCAGTAGTAGAAGGGGCCAAACTCCGAACACCGGGGAGCTGTTTTTT
V: TRBV24-1; D: .; J: TRBJ1-5; size: .; CDR3: CATSDFDQPQHF; DNA: TGTGCCACCAGTGATTTCGATCAGCCCCAGCATTTT
V: TRBV7-9; D: TRBD1; J: TRBJ2-7; size: .; CDR3: CASSTRDRVFGEQYF; DNA: TGTGCCAGCAGCACCCGGGACAGGGTCTTCGGCGAGCAGTACTTC
V: TRBV13; D: TRBD1; J: TRBJ1-2; size: .; CDR3: CASSFGVDRVSYGYTF; DNA: TGTGCCAGCAGCTTTGGCGTCGACAGGGTGAGCTATGGCTACACCTTC
V: TRBV7-9; D: TRBD1; J: TRBJ2-7; size: .; CDR3: CASSFRQGVLYEQYF; DNA: TGTGCCAGCAGCTTTAGACAGGGGGTGCTTTACGAGCAGTACTTC
V: TRBV6-2/TRBV6-3; D: .; J: TRBJ2-1; size: once; CDR3: CASSTWGGSEQFF; DNA: TGTGCCAGCAGTACGTGGGGGGGCAGTGAGCAGTTCTTC
V: TRBV18; D: .; J: TRBJ2-5; size: .; CDR3: CASSESLQETQYF; DNA: TGTGCCAGCTCAGAAAGCCTTCAAGAGACCCAGTACTTC
V: TRBV20-1; D: .; J: TRBJ2-3; size: .; CDR3: CSASPRRLASDTQYF; DNA: TGCAGTGCTAGTCCGAGGAGGCTAGCGTCCGATACGCAGTATTTT
V: TRBV28; D: .; J: TRBJ2-1; size: .; CDR3: CASSSLQGKGFF; DNA: TGTGCCAGCAGTTCCCTCCAGGGAAAGGGGTTCTTC
V: TRBV7-6; D: TRBD2; J: TRBJ2-1; size: .; CDR3: CASSLKGLAANEQFF; DNA: TGTGCCAGCAGCTTGAAGGGACTAGCGGCAAATGAGCAGTTCTTC
V: TRBV15; D: TRBD1; J: TRBJ1-1; size: .; CDR3: CATSRGQGAPTEAFF; DNA: TGTGCCACCAGCAGAGGTCAGGGGGCGCCCACTGAAGCTTTCTTT
V: TRBV18; D: .; J: TRBJ1-1; size: .; CDR3: CASSHGDLNTEAFF; DNA: TGTGCCAGCTCACACGGGGACTTGAACACTGAAGCTTTCTTT
V: TRBV2; D: .; J: TRBJ2-3; size: .; CDR3: CASSGSRRDTQYF; DNA: TGTGCCAGCAGTGGTTCCCGCAGAGATACGCAGTATTTT
V: TRBV2; D: .; J: TRBJ2-5; size: .; CDR3: CASSRDSGQETQYF; DNA: TGTGCCAGCAGTAGGGACAGCGGGCAAGAGACCCAGTACTTC
V: TRBV18; D: TRBD1; J: TRBJ2-2; size: .; CDR3: CASSPLTGSYTGELFF; DNA: TGTGCCAGCTCACCGCTGACAGGGTCGTACACCGGGGAGCTGTTTTTT
V: TRBV18; D: .; J: TRBJ2-7; size: .; CDR3: CASSPQSQSLNEQYF; DNA: TGTGCCAGCTCACCACAGTCACAGAGCCTGAACGAGCAGTACTTC
V: TRBV7-9; D: TRBD2; J: TRBJ2-5; size: .; CDR3: CASSSGSGETQYF; DNA: TGTGCCAGCAGCTCCGGTAGCGGGGAGACCCAGTACTTC
V: TRBV5-1; D: TRBD1; J: TRBJ1-2; size: few; CDR3: CASSSIQGGYGYTF; DNA: TGCGCCAGCAGCTCGATACAGGGGGGGTATGGCTACACCTTC
V: TRBV19; D: .; J: TRBJ1-2; size: .; CDR3: CASTGERAGYTF; DNA: TGTGCCAGTACGGGGGAACGGGCGGGCTACACCTTC
V: TRBV7-9; D: .; J: TRBJ2-2; size: .; CDR3: CASSNTGLPRGGELFF; DNA: TGTGCCAGCAGCAATACGGGACTCCCGCGGGGCGGGGAGCTGTTTTTT
V: TRBV18; D: TRBD1; J: TRBJ2-1; size: .; CDR3: CASSPDRRQFF; DNA: TGTGCCAGCTCACCGGACAGGCGGCAGTTCTTC
V: TRBV20-1; D: .; J: TRBJ2-7; size: few; CDR3: CSARSQVVQYF; DNA: TGCAGTGCTAGATCCCAGGTCGTGCAGTACTTC
V: TRBV11-2; D: TRBD1; J: TRBJ2-7; size: .; CDR3: CASTARQGLDEQYF; DNA: TGTGCCAGCACCGCCAGACAGGGTCTCGACGAGCAGTACTTC
V: TRBV5-1; D: .; J: TRBJ2-1; size: few; CDR3: CASSIPDTYNEQFF; DNA: TGCGCCAGCAGCATCCCAGACACCTACAATGAGCAGTTCTTC
V: TRBV19; D: TRBD2; J: TRBJ2-1; size: .; CDR3: CASSGTSGSYNEQFF; DNA: TGTGCCAGTAGTGGGACTAGCGGCTCCTACAATGAGCAGTTCTTC
V: TRBV7-9; D: .; J: TRBJ2-3; size: .; CDR3: CASSLRGSTDTQYF; DNA: TGTGCCAGCAGCTTACGCGGGTCCACAGATACGCAGTATTTT
V: TRBV6-2/TRBV6-3; D: TRBD2; J: TRBJ2-1; size: .; CDR3: CASSSSSTSVVWIF; DNA: TGTGCCAGCAGTTCCTCATCGACTAGCGTGGTTTGGATCTTC
V: TRBV7-9; D: .; J: TRBJ1-1; size: once; CDR3: CASSFFLNTEAFF; DNA: TGTGCCAGCAGCTTCTTCCTGAACACTGAAGCTTTCTTT
V: TRBV27; D: TRBD1; J: TRBJ2-7; size: once; CDR3: CASSKTGGENYEQYF; DNA: TGTGCCAGCAGTAAGACAGGGGGGGAAAACTACGAGCAGTACTTC
V: TRBV28; D: TRBD2; J: TRBJ2-5; size: few; CDR3: CASSSTPGGTQYF; DNA: TGTGCCAGCAGTTCGACACCGGGAGGGACCCAGTACTTC
V: TRBV29-1; D: .; J: TRBJ1-2; size: .; CDR3: CSVGAGREDESNYGYTF; DNA: TGCAGCGTTGGAGCAGGCAGGGAGGATGAAAGCAACTATGGCTACACCTTC
V: TRBV3-1/TRBV3-2; D: .; J: TRBJ1-1; size: .; CDR3: CASSQWTGEAFF; DNA: TGTGCCAGCAGCCAATGGACTGGGGAAGCTTTCTTT